Shown below are 30 T cell receptor beta chains from a single sample sequenced in a study of shared clonotypes between healthy human individuals (dated by TCRdb to 2018 to 2020). Library generation was performed with the immunoSEQ multiplex PCR assay. In TCRdb, the immuneACCESS table is reduced to in-frame sequences with V and J assigned. These tables do not hold every clone; where another copy was compared, an unresolved V gene accounts for under half, and the others remain unexplained. The sample includes about 1.5 million clones, with more than 95% observed a single time. The top ten hold roughly 1.2% of the sample. The sequencing sample was made of naive CD4+ T cells sorted from blood. The cell subset or site tag for this specimen amounts to: CD45RA+ positively selected. The receptors were gathered from a man under 40 in good health.

The chain combines TRBV6-6 with TRBJ2-7; D is possibly TRBD1 (6 bases). This CDR3 region has 12 residues. Looked up from germline, CDR1 is MNHNY and CDR2 is SVGAGI (reference sequence). Trimming took 5 bases from V and 6 from J, leaving 11 bases between them. The CDR3 region is CASSPTGSEQYF. Written as DNA, the CDR3 is TGTGCCAGCAGTCCGACAGGTTCCGAGCAGTACTTC.

The CDR3 sequence is CASSVRQGQPQHF. The CDR3 nucleotides read TGCGCCAGCAGTGTCAGGCAGGGACAGCCCCAGCATTTT. This rearrangement joins TRBV10-2 to TRBJ1-5; weak D call: TRBD1 (5 bases). Germline loops: CDR1 WSHSY, CDR2 SAAADI. Trimming took 4 bases from V and 7 from J, leaving 11 bases between them. CDR3 size: 13 residues.

The chain joins TRBV29-1 to TRBJ1-1; weak D call: TRBD1 (5 bases). Trimming stripped 5 bases from V and 1 base from J, with 11 bases between. This CDR3 is built from 13 residues. Germline CDR1 and CDR2: SQVTM and ANQGSEA. CDR3 coding DNA: TGCAGCGTTTCCATCGGGGGGAACACTGAAGCTTTCTTT. This sequence encodes CSVSIGGNTEAFF.

The chain joins TRBV10-3 to TRBJ2-3, with 9 bases matching TRBD1. CDR1 and CDR2 (germline): ENHRY, SYGVKD. CDR3 length: 13 amino acids. The junction had 2 bases not matched to a gene; V was cut back by 6 bases and J by 4 bases. CDR3 in DNA: TGTGCCATCAGGGGACAGGGCTCAGATACGCAGTATTTT. It is translated as CAIRGQGSDTQYF.

The chain combines TRBV12-5 with TRBJ2-3, with 14 bases aligning to TRBD2. This CDR3 region has 19 residues. V lost 7 bases and J lost 6; bases outside the gene matches: 18. Germline values: CDR1 LGHNT, CDR2 FRNRAP. The CDR3 nucleotides are TGTGCTAGTGCTCTACTCAACGGACTAGCGGGGGGCTTTTGGGATACGCAGTATTTT. This translates into CASALLNGLAGGFWDTQYF.

This chain joins TRBV6-7 and TRBJ2-7, with 7 bases aligning to TRBD2. TRBV6-7 is labeled an ORF, and its function is uncertain. Trimming took 5 bases from V and 6 from J; bases not matched to a gene: 34. The CDR3 has 22 residues. The CDR3 bases are TGTGCCAGCAGTCATAAAAAAACCCCCCCTAGCGGCTTTAATCTCTCGGTCGCCGAGCAGTACTTC. It translates to CASSHKKTPPSGFNLSVAEQYF.

This sequence joins TRBV6-5 and TRBJ2-5; D tentatively fits TRBD1 or TRBD2 (6 bases each). Germline V gives CDR1 MNHEY, CDR2 SVGAGI. This CDR3 region has 15 residues. V shed 5 bases and J shed 1 base, with 14 bases lying between them. The chain's CDR3 is CASSGGRVTQETQYF. The CDR3 DNA sequence: TGTGCCAGCAGTGGGGGGCGCGTGACCCAAGAGACCCAGTACTTC.

The chain joins TRBV18 to TRBJ1-2; 11 bases align to TRBD1. Germline V gene sequence: CDR1 KGHSH, CDR2 LQKENI. V lost 1 base, J lost 0 bases, and 19 bases stayed unmatched. The CDR3 loop spans 22 amino acids. Here the CDR3 reads CASSPLRTGGATVFRANYGYTF. The CDR3 bases are TGTGCCAGCTCACCACTCCGGACAGGGGGCGCGACGGTTTTTCGAGCTAACTATGGCTACACCTTC. Looking up the rest from reference TRBV18 and TRBJ1-2 gives the full variable domain: NAGVMQNPRHLVRRRGQEARLRCSPMKGHSHVYWYRQLPEEGLKFMVYLQKENIIDESGMPKERFSAEFPKEGPSILRIQQVVRGDSAAYFCASSPLRTGGATVFRANYGYTFGSGTRLTVV.

The chain is built from TRBV27 and TRBJ1-2; 7 positions agree with TRBD1. The CDR3 contains 13 residues. The germline V gene encodes CDR1 MNHEY and CDR2 SMNVEV (reference sequence). The V and J ends lost 5 bases and 4 bases, in that order; junction bases with no gene match: 4. CDR3 coding DNA: TGTGCCAGCAGTAGAGACAGGGTCTATGGCTACACCTTC. It specifies CASSRDRVYGYTF.

V usage is TRBV6-5 and J usage is TRBJ2-2; D is perhaps TRBD1 or TRBD2 (5 bases each). The CDR3 has 13 amino acids. CDR1 and CDR2 (germline): MNHEY, SVGAGI. The germline V and J ends were trimmed by 2 bases and 6 bases, with 7 bases remaining between them. Written as DNA, the CDR3 is TGTGCCAGCAGTTACGGGGGTCCCGGGGAGCTGTTTTTT. Its translation is CASSYGGPGELFF.

The chain uses TRBV5-5 and TRBJ1-4; no clear D gene. V was shortened by 2 bases and J by 0 bases, with 5 bases between the two germline ends. CDR1 is SGHKS, CDR2 YYEKEE, per germline (reference sequence). CDR3 length: 14 residues. The CDR3 spells CASSFSATNEKLFF. The CDR3 nucleotides read TGTGCCAGCAGCTTTTCCGCAACTAATGAAAAACTGTTTTTT.

Comments on this clone: The germline gene is not matched at one end of the junction; a read error may be the cause. The chain couples TRBV7-7 to TRBJ1-3, with D possibly matching TRBD1 (6 bases). The CDR3 length is 22 residues. CDR1 and CDR2 from the germline V gene are SSHAT and FNYEAQ (reference sequence). The CDR3, as DNA: TGTGCTAGCAGGTTAAGGGGGACGCAGGGGTCTTCCACAACCCTCTCTGGAAACACCATATATTTT. Amino acid sequence: CASRLRGTQGSSTTLSGNTIYF.

A remark on this clone: The identical CDR3 is also encoded by other nucleotide sequences in the sample. The chain employs TRBV6-5 and TRBJ1-1; D is unresolved. Germline V lookup: CDR1 MNHEY, CDR2 SVGAGI. V was shortened by 5 bases and J by 0 bases, with 1 base between the two germline ends. The CDR3 has 11 amino acids. This CDR3 reads CASSMNTEAFF. The CDR3 DNA is TGTGCCAGCAGTATGAACACTGAAGCTTTCTTT.

The V gene is TRBV21-1, the J gene TRBJ2-1; TRBD2, the table's D call, was not compared with the DNA. TRBV21-1 is noted as a pseudogene. The CDR3 covers 14 residues. This CDR3 is CASSRTTSFDEQFF. Written as DNA, the CDR3 is TGTGCCAGCAGCCGAACTACTAGTTTTGATGAGCAGTTCTTC.

Concerning this clone itself: Other nucleotide sequences in the sample specify the same CDR3. The chain combines TRBV2 with TRBJ1-1; 7 bases map to TRBD1. CDR3 size: 13 residues. J gave up 3 bases and V 7 bases, and 5 bases lay outside the gene matches. Germline CDR1 and CDR2: SNHLY and FYNNEI. CDR3 in amino acids: CASTRDRDTEAFF. The CDR3 nucleotides read TGTGCCAGCACCCGGGACAGAGACACTGAAGCTTTCTTT. Filled out from reference TRBV2 and TRBJ1-1, the complete variable domain reads EPEVTQTPSHQVTQMGQEVILRCVPISNHLYFYWYRQILGQKVEFLVSFYNNEISEKSEIFDDQFSVERPDGSNFTLKIRSTKLEDSAMYFCASTRDRDTEAFFGQGTRLTVV.

V gene TRBV18 combines with J gene TRBJ2-7; D is possibly TRBD2 (6 bases). V was trimmed by 3 bases and J by 5 bases, leaving 14 bases between them. This CDR3 contains 14 residues. Per germline, CDR1 KGHSH and CDR2 LQKENI. The CDR3 sequence: CASSPGGILNEQYF. In nucleotides, the CDR3 is TGTGCCAGCTCACCTGGGGGGATTCTCAACGAGCAGTACTTC.

This clone was detected a few times. The chain uses TRBV7-2 and TRBJ2-2, with D unclear. The germline V gene encodes CDR1 SGHTA and CDR2 FQGNSA. This CDR3 region has 13 residues. Deletions cut 1 base from V and 9 bases from J, with 9 bases between. CDR3 sequence: CASSLGLSRELFF. As DNA, the CDR3 is TGTGCCAGCAGCTTAGGACTTTCTCGGGAGCTGTTTTTT.

This chain uses TRBV19 with TRBJ2-7; 7 positions agree with TRBD2. V lost 6 bases and J lost 0; bases outside the gene matches: 5. CDR3 length: 14 residues. Looked up from germline, CDR1 is LNHDA and CDR2 is SQIVND (reference sequence). DNA of the CDR3: TGTGCCAGTAGGCTTGGGAGGGGCTCCTACGAGCAGTACTTC. Translation gives CASRLGRGSYEQYF.

J is TRBJ2-3 and V is TRBV4-1; TRBD2 agrees at 9 bases. With V trimmed by 4 bases and J by 4 bases, 6 bases remained unmatched. Germline lookup yields CDR1 MGHRA and CDR2 YSYEKL. This CDR3 is 15 amino acids long. The CDR3 here is CASSLVGLASDTQYF. The CDR3 DNA is TGCGCCAGCAGCCTAGTGGGACTAGCATCAGATACGCAGTATTTT.

To note about this clone: The sample holds other DNA sequences that translate to the same CDR3. This chain links TRBV20-1 with TRBJ2-7; perhaps TRBD2 as D (6 bases). Trimming took 3 bases from V and 4 from J, leaving 7 bases between them. Germline V gene data show CDR1 as DFQATT and CDR2 as SNEGSKA (reference sequence). This CDR3 spans 11 amino acids. For the CDR3, the DNA is TGCAGTGCTAGGCTAGCGTACGAGCAGTACTTC. Translating gives CSARLAYEQYF.

This chain uses TRBV19 with TRBJ1-5; D may be TRBD1 (6 bases). CDR3 size: 13 residues. The germline CDR1 and CDR2 sequences are LNHDA and SQIVND (reference sequence). V shed 8 bases and J shed 3 bases, with 11 bases lying between them. The CDR3 loop is CASEQGSNQPQHF. CDR3 coding DNA: TGTGCCAGTGAACAGGGTTCCAATCAGCCCCAGCATTTT.

V gene TRBV6-5 combines with J gene TRBJ2-7; D is unclear. Trimming stripped 4 bases from V and 0 bases from J, with 10 bases between. Germline V lookup: CDR1 MNHEY, CDR2 SVGAGI. The length of the CDR3 is 14 residues. CDR3 coding DNA: TGTGCCAGCAGTTCTCGGGCCCTCTCCTACGAGCAGTACTTC. Translated: CASSSRALSYEQYF.

The rearrangement uses TRBV14 and TRBJ2-3; unclear D gene. CDR3 length: 13 residues. The germline CDR1 and CDR2 sequences are SGHDN and FVKESK. The V end was cut by 1 base, the J end by 6 bases, with 8 bases between. CDR3 in amino acids: CASSQVPTDTQYF. CDR3 nucleotide sequence: TGTGCCAGCAGCCAAGTCCCAACTGATACGCAGTATTTT.

The chain combines TRBV7-8 with TRBJ2-7, with D unresolved. The CDR3 contains 13 residues. Trimming shortened V by 0 bases and J by 4 bases, and 7 bases separated the two germline ends. Germline V gene data show CDR1 as SGHVS and CDR2 as FQNEAQ. The CDR3 loop reads CASSLAEGYEQYF. The CDR3 DNA sequence: TGTGCCAGCAGCTTAGCGGAAGGTTACGAGCAGTACTTC.

The rearrangement joins TRBV6-1 to TRBJ1-3; weak D call: TRBD1 (6 bases). The CDR3 runs to 12 residues. In germline, CDR1 is MNHNS, CDR2 SASEGT. Trimming removed 5 bases at V and 9 bases at J, with 11 bases between. The DNA of the CDR3 is TGTGCCAGCAGTCCTAGGGGGGGCACCATATATTTT. Translation gives CASSPRGGTIYF.

The chain joins TRBV7-9 to TRBJ2-6; D unclear. Germline CDR1 reads SEHNR; CDR2 reads FQNEAQ (reference sequence). The CDR3 spans 15 residues. The V end lost 0 bases, the J end lost 3 bases, and 6 bases lay between the germline ends. The CDR3 DNA reads as TGTGCCAGCAGCTTAGCTGTCGGTGGGGCCAACGTCCTGACTTTC. As protein: CASSLAVGGANVLTF.

This chain joins TRBV5-1 and TRBJ2-3; the D gene is possibly TRBD2 (6 bases). V shed 3 bases and J shed 6 bases, with 23 bases lying between them. The CDR3 length is 17 residues. Germline values: CDR1 SGHRS, CDR2 YFSETQ. CDR3 loop: CASSSTPGLPAQDTQYF. CDR3 sequence (DNA): TGCGCCAGCAGCTCAACTCCGGGACTCCCCGCTCAGGATACGCAGTATTTT.

J is TRBJ1-3 and V is TRBV28, with D tentatively TRBD1 (5 bases). Per germline, CDR1 MDHEN and CDR2 SYDVKM. V shed 1 base and J shed 0 bases, with 19 bases lying between them. The CDR3 has 19 amino acids. The DNA of the CDR3 is TGTGCCAGCAGTTTATTGGGGCATGGGTCCGGCGTCTCTGGAAACACCATATATTTT. Translation: CASSLLGHGSGVSGNTIYF.

The gene calls are TRBV5-4 and TRBJ2-7, with 9 bases identical to TRBD2. This CDR3 region has 15 residues. The germline CDR1 and CDR2 sequences are SGHNT and YYREEE (reference sequence). The V segment lost 4 bases and the J segment 3 bases; nucleotides outside the gene matches: 8. The CDR3 coding sequence is TGTGCCAGCAGCACCGAAAGCGGGAGGCTCTACGAGCAGTACTTC. Translation: CASSTESGRLYEQYF.

This chain joins TRBV4-2 and TRBJ2-7; TRBD2 matches at 8 bases. With 2 bases clipped from V and 0 bases from J, the junction kept 9 bases outside the gene matches. The CDR3 loop spans 17 amino acids. Per the germline V gene, CDR1 is LGHNA and CDR2 is YNFKEQ. The CDR3 spells CASSQSTSGRSSYEQYF. The CDR3 DNA is TGTGCCAGCAGCCAATCAACTAGCGGAAGAAGCTCCTACGAGCAGTACTTC.